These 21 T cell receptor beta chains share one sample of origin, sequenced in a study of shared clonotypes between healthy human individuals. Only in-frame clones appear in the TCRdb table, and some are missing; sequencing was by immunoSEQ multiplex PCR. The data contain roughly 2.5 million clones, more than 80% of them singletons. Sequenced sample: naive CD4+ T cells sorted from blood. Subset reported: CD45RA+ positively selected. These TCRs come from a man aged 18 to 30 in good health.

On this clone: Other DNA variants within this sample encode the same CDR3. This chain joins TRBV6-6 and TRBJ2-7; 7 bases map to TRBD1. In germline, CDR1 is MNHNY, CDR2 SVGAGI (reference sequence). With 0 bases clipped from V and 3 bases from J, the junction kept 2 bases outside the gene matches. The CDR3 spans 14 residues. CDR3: CASSYSGQIYEQYF. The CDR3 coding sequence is TGTGCCAGCAGTTACTCGGGACAGATCTACGAGCAGTACTTC.

The CDR3 DNA reads TGTGCCAGCAGCTTAGATCTGGATACGCAGTATTTT. Translation gives CASSLDLDTQYF. The chain links TRBV7-2 to TRBJ2-3; D call uncertain. The CDR3 contains 12 residues. Per the germline V gene, CDR1 is SGHTA and CDR2 is FQGNSA. V was pared by 1 base and J by 6 bases, with 5 bases between.

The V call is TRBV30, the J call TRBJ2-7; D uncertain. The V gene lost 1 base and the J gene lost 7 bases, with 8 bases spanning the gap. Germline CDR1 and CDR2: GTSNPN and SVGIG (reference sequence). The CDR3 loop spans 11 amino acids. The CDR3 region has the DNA TGTGCCTGGAGTGGGGCTCGGGAGCAGTACTTC. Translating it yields CAWSGAREQYF.

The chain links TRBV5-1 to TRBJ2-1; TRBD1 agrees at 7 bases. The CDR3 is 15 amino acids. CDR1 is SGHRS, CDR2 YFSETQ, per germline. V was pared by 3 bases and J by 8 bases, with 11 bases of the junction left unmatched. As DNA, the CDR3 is TGCGCCAGCAGCTCCGTATCTTACAGGGGCGATGAGCAGTTCTTC. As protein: CASSSVSYRGDEQFF.

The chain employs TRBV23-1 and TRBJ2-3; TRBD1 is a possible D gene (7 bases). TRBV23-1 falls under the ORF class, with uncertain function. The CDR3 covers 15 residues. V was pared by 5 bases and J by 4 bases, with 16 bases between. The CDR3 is CASSTRGAFADTQYF. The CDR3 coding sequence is TGCGCCAGCAGTACCAGGGGGGCCTTTGCAGATACGCAGTATTTT.

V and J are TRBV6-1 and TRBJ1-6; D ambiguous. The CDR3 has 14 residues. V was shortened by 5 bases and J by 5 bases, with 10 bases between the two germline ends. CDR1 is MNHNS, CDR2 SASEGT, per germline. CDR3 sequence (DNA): TGTGCCAGCAGTAGGGTAACAGATAATTCACCCCTCCACTTT. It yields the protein CASSRVTDNSPLHF.

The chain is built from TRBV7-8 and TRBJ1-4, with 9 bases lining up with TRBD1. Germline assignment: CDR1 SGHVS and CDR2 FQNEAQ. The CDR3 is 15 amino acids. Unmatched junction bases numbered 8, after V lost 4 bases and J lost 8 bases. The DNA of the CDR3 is TGTGCCAGCAGCTCCCGGACAGGGGTTTGGGAAAAACTGTTTTTT. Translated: CASSSRTGVWEKLFF. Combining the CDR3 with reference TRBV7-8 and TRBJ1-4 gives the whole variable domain GAGVSQSPRYKVAKRGQDVALRCDPISGHVSLFWYQQALGQGPEFLTYFQNEAQLDKSGLPSDRFFAERPEGSVSTLKIQRTQQEDSAVYLCASSSRTGVWEKLFFGSGTQLSVL.

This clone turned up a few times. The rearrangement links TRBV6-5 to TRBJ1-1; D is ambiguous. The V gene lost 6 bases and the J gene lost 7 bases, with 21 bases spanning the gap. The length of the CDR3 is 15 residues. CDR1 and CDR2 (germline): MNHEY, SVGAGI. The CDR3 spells CASRPPAWERYEAFF. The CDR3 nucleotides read TGTGCCAGCAGACCCCCTGCCTGGGAACGGTATGAAGCTTTCTTT.

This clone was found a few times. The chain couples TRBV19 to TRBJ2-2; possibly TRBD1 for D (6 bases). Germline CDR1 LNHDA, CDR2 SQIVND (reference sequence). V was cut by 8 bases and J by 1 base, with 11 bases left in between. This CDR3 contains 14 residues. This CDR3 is CASEGQKNTGELFF. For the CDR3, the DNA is TGTGCCAGTGAAGGACAGAAGAACACCGGGGAGCTGTTTTTT.

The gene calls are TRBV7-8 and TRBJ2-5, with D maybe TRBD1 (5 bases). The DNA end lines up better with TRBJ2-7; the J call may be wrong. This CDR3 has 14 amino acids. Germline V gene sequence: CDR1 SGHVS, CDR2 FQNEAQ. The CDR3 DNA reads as TGTGCCAGCAGCTCACAGACAGAGACGTACGAGCAGTACTTC. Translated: CASSSQTETYEQYF.

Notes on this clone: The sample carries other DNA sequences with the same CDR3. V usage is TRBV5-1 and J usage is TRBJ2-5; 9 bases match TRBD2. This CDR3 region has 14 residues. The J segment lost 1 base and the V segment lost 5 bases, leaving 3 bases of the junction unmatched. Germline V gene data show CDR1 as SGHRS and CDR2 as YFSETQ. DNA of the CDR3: TGCGCCAGCAGACTGACTAGCGGCCAAGAGACCCAGTACTTC. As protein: CASRLTSGQETQYF.

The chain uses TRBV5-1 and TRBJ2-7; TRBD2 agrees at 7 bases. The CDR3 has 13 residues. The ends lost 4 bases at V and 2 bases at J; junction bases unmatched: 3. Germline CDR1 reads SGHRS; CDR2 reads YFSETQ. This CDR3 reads CASSPGTTYEQYF. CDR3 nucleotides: TGCGCCAGCAGCCCCGGGACTACCTACGAGCAGTACTTC.

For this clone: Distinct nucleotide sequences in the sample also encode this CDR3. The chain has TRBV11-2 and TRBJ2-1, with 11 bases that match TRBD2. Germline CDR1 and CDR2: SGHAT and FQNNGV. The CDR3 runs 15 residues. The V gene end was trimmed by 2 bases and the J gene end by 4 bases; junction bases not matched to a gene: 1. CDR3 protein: CASSLRTSGYNEQFF. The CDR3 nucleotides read TGTGCCAGCAGCTTACGGACTAGCGGGTACAATGAGCAGTTCTTC. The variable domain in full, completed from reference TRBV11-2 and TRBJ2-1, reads EAGVAQSPRYKIIEKRQSVAFWCNPISGHATLYWYQQILGQGPKLLIQFQNNGVVDDSQLPKDRFSAERLKGVDSTLKIQPAKLEDSAVYLCASSLRTSGYNEQFFGPGTRLTVL.

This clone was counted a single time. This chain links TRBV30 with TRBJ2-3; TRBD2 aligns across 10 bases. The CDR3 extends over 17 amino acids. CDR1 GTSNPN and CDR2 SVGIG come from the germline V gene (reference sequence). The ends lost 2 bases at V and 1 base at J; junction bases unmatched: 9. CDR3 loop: CAWSKTLTSGGTDTQYF. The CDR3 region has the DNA TGTGCCTGGAGTAAGACACTAACTAGCGGGGGCACAGATACGCAGTATTTT.

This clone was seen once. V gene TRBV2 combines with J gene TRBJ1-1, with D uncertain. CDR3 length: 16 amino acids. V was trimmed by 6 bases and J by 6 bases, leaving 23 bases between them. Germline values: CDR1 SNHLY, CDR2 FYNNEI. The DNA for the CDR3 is TGTGCCAGCAGCAGAAGCAGCCTAGGGTTGATGTCTGAAGCTTTCTTT. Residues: CASSRSSLGLMSEAFF.

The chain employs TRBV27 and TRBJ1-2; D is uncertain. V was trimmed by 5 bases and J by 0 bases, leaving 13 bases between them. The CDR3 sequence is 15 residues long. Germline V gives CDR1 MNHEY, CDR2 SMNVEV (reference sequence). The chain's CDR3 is CASSPLRGSNYGYTF. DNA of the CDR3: TGTGCCAGCAGTCCACTCCGGGGTTCTAACTATGGCTACACCTTC.

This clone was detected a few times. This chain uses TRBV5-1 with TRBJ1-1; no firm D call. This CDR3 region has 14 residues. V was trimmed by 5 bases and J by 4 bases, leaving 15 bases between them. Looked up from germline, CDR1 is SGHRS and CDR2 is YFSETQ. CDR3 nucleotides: TGCGCCAGCAGACCAGATCAGCGGGGCACTGAAGCTTTCTTT. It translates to CASRPDQRGTEAFF.

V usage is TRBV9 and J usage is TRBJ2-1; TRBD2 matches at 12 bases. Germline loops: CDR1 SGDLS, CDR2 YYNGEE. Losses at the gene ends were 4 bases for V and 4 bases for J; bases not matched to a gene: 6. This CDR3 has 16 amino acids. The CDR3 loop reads CASSLRTSGTYNEQFF. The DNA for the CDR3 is TGTGCCAGCAGCCTTAGGACTAGCGGGACGTACAATGAGCAGTTCTTC.

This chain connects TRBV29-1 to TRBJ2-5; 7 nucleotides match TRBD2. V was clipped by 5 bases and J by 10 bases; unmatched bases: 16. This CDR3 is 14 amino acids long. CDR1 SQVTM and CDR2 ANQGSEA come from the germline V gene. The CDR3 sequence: CSVLLMSSGGIQYF. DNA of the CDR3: TGCAGCGTTCTTCTAATGTCTAGCGGAGGAATCCAGTACTTC.

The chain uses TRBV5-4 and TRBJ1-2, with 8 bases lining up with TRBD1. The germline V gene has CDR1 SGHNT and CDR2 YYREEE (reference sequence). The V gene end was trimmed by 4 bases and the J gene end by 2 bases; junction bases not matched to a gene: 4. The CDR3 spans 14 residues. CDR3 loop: CASSTGQENYGYTF. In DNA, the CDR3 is TGTGCCAGCAGCACGGGACAGGAGAACTATGGCTACACCTTC.

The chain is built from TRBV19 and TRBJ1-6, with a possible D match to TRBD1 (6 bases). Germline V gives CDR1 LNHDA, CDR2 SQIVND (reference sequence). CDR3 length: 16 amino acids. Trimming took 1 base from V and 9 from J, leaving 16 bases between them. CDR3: CASSIARPGARSPLHF. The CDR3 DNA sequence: TGTGCCAGTAGTATAGCACGTCCGGGGGCTCGTTCACCCCTCCACTTT.